The rows below give T cell receptor beta chains drawn from one sample of a study of cytomegalovirus exposure and HLA in healthy donors. The table came from immunoSEQ multiplex PCR; TCRdb's copy has only in-frame clones and leaves some out. Counted here are 150,000 to 200,000 clones, about 83% occurring once; the ten biggest clones make up roughly 1.5%. Source material: PBMCs. These receptors were collected from a woman aged 25 to 45 in good health and CMV-seronegative. CDR3s include the opening cysteine and the closing phenylalanine or tryptophan. The order of the fields is V gene, J gene, clone size, D gene, CDR3 protein, CDR3 DNA. The D gene is left open where the match is weak. The size of a clone is reported for some rows only, either as once, few or many, or as a class for expanded clones.

TRBV19	TRBJ1-1	-	-	CASSIGETEAFF	TGTGCCAGTAGTATAGGCGAAACTGAAGCTTTCTTT
TRBV13	TRBJ1-6	once	TRBD1	CASSVRTGYNSPLHF	TGTGCCAGCAGCGTCAGGACAGGTTATAATTCACCCCTCCACTTT
TRBV25-1	TRBJ2-7	-	TRBD1	CASKPPPTGEVYEQYF	TGTGCCAGCAAACCACCACCGACAGGGGAGGTCTACGAGCAGTACTTC
TRBV9	TRBJ1-5	once	-	CASSGGAGNQPQHF	TGTGCCAGCAGCGGCGGGGCGGGGAATCAGCCCCAGCATTTT
TRBV14	TRBJ2-5	-	-	CASSQAGTSTEETQYF	TGTGCCAGCAGCCAAGCAGGTACATCCACCGAAGAGACCCAGTACTTC
TRBV2	TRBJ2-5	-	TRBD1	CASNPDRGEQETQYF	TGTGCCAGCAACCCGGACAGGGGGGAACAAGAGACCCAGTACTTC
TRBV9	TRBJ2-7	-	-	CASSVGPLGASTYEQYF	TGTGCCAGCAGCGTAGGACCGTTAGGGGCGTCTACCTACGAGCAGTACTTC
TRBV18	TRBJ2-2	-	-	CASSPQGVARELFF	TGTGCCAGCTCACCTCAAGGGGTGGCCAGGGAGCTGTTTTTT
TRBV18	TRBJ2-1	-	-	CASSPLQRGNEQFF	TGTGCCAGCTCACCACTGCAGAGGGGGAATGAGCAGTTCTTC
TRBV5-1	TRBJ2-1	-	TRBD2	CASSPGTSGYNEQFF	TGCGCCAGCAGCCCCGGGACTAGCGGCTACAATGAGCAGTTCTTC
TRBV6-1	TRBJ1-5	-	TRBD1	CASSEALSYDRAHQPQHF	TGTGCCAGCAGTGAAGCGCTGTCCTACGACAGGGCCCATCAGCCCCAGCATTTT
TRBV7-2	TRBJ2-3	-	TRBD2	CASSLETLAAHTDTQYF	TGTGCCAGCAGCTTAGAAACACTAGCGGCGCACACAGATACGCAGTATTTT
TRBV4-2	TRBJ2-1	-	TRBD2	CASSHELSGGYNEQFF	TGTGCCAGCAGCCATGAACTCTCGGGGGGGTACAATGAGCAGTTCTTC
TRBV30	TRBJ1-5	-	-	CAWTGGGNQPQHF	TGTGCCTGGACCGGAGGGGGCAATCAGCCCCAGCATTTT
TRBV5-1	TRBJ1-1	few	-	CASSLYSGNTEAFF	TGCGCCAGCAGCTTGTACTCGGGAAACACTGAAGCTTTCTTT